This entry lists 14 T cell receptor beta chains sequenced from one sample in a study of T cell responses to AZD1222 COVID-19 vaccine. Repertoires were generated with immunoSEQ multiplex PCR, while TCRdb's copy carries only in-frame clones and drops some. Of about 74,000 clones in the sample, about nine tenths were seen once. Sequenced here: peripheral blood, sampled on day 0 of AZD1222 vaccination. The receptors derive from an adult in good health.

The chain recombines TRBV9 with TRBJ2-1; 11 bases fit TRBD2. The germline gives CDR1 SGDLS, CDR2 YYNGEE. The CDR3 covers 19 residues. After removal of 3 bases from V and 7 bases from J, the junction contained 18 bases not matched to a gene. CDR3 sequence (DNA): TGTGCCAGCAGCGCCGCGGGGGTTGCCCCTAGCGGGGGGTTAAATGAGCAGTTCTTC. Protein sequence: CASSAAGVAPSGGLNEQFF.

This clone was observed a single time. The chain links TRBV28 to TRBJ2-6, with no clear D. V lost 6 bases and J lost 2, with 14 bases in between. Germline V gene sequence: CDR1 MDHEN, CDR2 SYDVKM. The CDR3 is made up of 16 amino acids. Here the CDR3 DNA reads TGTGCCAGCAGGCCAACCGGTGGCCCTGGGGCCAACGTCCTGACTTTC. Translating gives CASRPTGGPGANVLTF.

V and J are TRBV6-5 and TRBJ1-6, with D uncertain. The ends were cut back, 7 bases at V and 6 bases at J, with 7 bases in the middle. This CDR3 spans 12 amino acids. Germline CDR1 is MNHEY and CDR2 is SVGAGI. The CDR3: CASIGPNSPLHF. CDR3 nucleotide sequence: TGTGCCAGCATAGGACCTAATTCACCCCTCCACTTT.

The table lists this clone with a few counts. The chain carries TRBV12-3 or TRBV12-4 and TRBJ1-1, with D uncertain. The CDR3 has 13 residues. Trimming stripped 10 bases from V and 7 bases from J, with 19 bases between. CDR3 bases: TGTGCCACGTACCAAGGAGTATCGGGTGAAGCTTTCTTT. This codes for CATYQGVSGEAFF.

V and J are TRBV9 and TRBJ2-7; 7 nucleotides align to TRBD2. V trimming: 4 bases; J trimming: 5 bases; junction bases outside the gene matches: 12. CDR3 length: 15 amino acids. Germline loops: CDR1 SGDLS, CDR2 YYNGEE. The CDR3 coding sequence is TGTGCCAGCAGCTTCTCTAGCGGCTTGGGGAACGAGCAGTACTTC. Amino acids: CASSFSSGLGNEQYF. The variable domain in full, with the rest retrieved from reference TRBV9 and TRBJ2-7, is DSGVTQTPKHLITATGQRVTLRCSPRSGDLSVYWYQQSLDQGLQFLIQYYNGEERAKGNILERFSAQQFPDLHSELNLSSLELGDSALYFCASSFSSGLGNEQYFGPGTRLTVT.

The J gene is TRBJ1-4, the V gene TRBV27; 7 positions agree with TRBD1. The CDR3 is 14 residues long. Looked up from germline, CDR1 is MNHEY and CDR2 is SMNVEV (reference sequence). Unmatched junction bases numbered 8, after V lost 8 bases and J lost 5 bases. CDR3 sequence reads: CASGTDLGNEKLFF. CDR3 nucleotide sequence: TGTGCCAGCGGGACAGACCTGGGGAATGAAAAACTGTTTTTT.

V usage is TRBV4-1 and J usage is TRBJ1-1; maybe TRBD1 (5 bases). In germline, CDR1 is MGHRA, CDR2 YSYEKL. The CDR3 is 13 residues long. The V and J ends lost 3 bases and 3 bases respectively, with 8 bases between them. CDR3 protein: CASSQRGDTEAFF. The DNA for the CDR3 is TGCGCCAGCAGCCAGCGGGGGGACACTGAAGCTTTCTTT.

The chain uses TRBV19 and TRBJ1-1; D possibly corresponds to TRBD1 (5 bases). There are 15 residues in the CDR3. Trimming stripped 5 bases from V and 5 bases from J, with 18 bases between. Germline V CDR1 and CDR2: LNHDA, SQIVND (reference sequence). This CDR3 is CASSSEPRVGTEAFF. The CDR3 DNA follows: TGTGCCAGTAGTTCGGAACCCAGGGTAGGAACTGAAGCTTTCTTT.

The chain has TRBV6-4 and TRBJ2-7; D is ambiguous. With 3 bases removed from V and 2 bases from J, the gap between germline ends came to 2 bases. This CDR3 is built from 11 residues. Germline V gene data show CDR1 as MRHNA and CDR2 as SNTAGT. The CDR3 spells CASSEAYEQYF. The CDR3 DNA is TGTGCCAGCAGTGAGGCCTACGAGCAGTACTTC.

The rearrangement uses TRBV10-1 and TRBJ1-6, with a tentative D call TRBD1 (6 bases). Trimming left V 9 bases short and J 7 bases short, with 13 bases between. The CDR3 contains 13 residues. Germline CDR1 and CDR2: WNHNN and SYGVQD (reference sequence). CDR3 in amino acids: CARDRFVNSPLHF. CDR3 nucleotides: TGCGCCAGAGACAGGTTTGTGAATTCACCCCTCCACTTT.

This rearrangement joins TRBV5-1 to TRBJ2-1, with TRBD1 identical over 7 bases. Per germline, CDR1 SGHRS and CDR2 YFSETQ. This CDR3 spans 14 amino acids. J gave up 3 bases and V 6 bases, and 6 bases lay outside the gene matches. The CDR3 sequence: CASNKWDSYNEQFF. The DNA for the CDR3 is TGCGCCAGCAACAAATGGGACAGCTACAATGAGCAGTTCTTC.

The chain employs TRBV19 and TRBJ1-4; no reliable D call. Germline loops: CDR1 LNHDA, CDR2 SQIVND (reference sequence). The CDR3 totals 15 residues. V was shortened by 4 bases and J by 9 bases, with 18 bases between the two germline ends. CDR3: CASSTRSTRAQKLFF. The CDR3 region has the DNA TGTGCCAGTAGTACGAGATCCACGAGGGCGCAAAAACTGTTTTTT.

The chain couples TRBV28 to TRBJ2-3; 16 bases agree with TRBD2. CDR1 MDHEN and CDR2 SYDVKM come from the germline V gene. The CDR3 is 18 amino acids. The J segment lost 2 bases and the V segment lost 2 bases, leaving 4 bases of the junction unmatched. The CDR3 is CASSLPGTSGRATDTQYF. In DNA form, the CDR3 reads TGTGCCAGCAGTTTACCCGGGACTAGCGGGAGGGCCACAGATACGCAGTATTTT.

This clone was recorded only once. The genes are TRBV29-1 and TRBJ1-1; D gene unclear. The germline V and J ends were trimmed by 2 bases and 0 bases, with 7 bases remaining between them. Germline V gene data show CDR1 as SQVTM and CDR2 as ANQGSEA. This CDR3 is built from 13 residues. CDR3 sequence reads: CSVEKGMNTEAFF. The CDR3 DNA sequence: TGCAGCGTTGAAAAGGGCATGAACACTGAAGCTTTCTTT.